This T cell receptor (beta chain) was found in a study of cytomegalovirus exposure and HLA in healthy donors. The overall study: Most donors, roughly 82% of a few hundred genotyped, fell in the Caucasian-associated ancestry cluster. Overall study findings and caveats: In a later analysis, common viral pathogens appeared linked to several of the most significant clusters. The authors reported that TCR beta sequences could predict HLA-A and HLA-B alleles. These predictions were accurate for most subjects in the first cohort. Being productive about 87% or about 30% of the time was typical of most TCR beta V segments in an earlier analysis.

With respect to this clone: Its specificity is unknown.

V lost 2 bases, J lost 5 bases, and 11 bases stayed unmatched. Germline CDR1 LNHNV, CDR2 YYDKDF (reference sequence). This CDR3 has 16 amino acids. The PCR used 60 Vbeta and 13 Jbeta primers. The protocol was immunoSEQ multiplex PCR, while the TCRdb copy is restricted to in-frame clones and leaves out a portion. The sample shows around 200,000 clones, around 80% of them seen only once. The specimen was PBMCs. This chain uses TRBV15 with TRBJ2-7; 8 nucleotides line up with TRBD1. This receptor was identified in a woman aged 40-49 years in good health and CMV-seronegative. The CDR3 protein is CATSRPRGRGLDEQYF. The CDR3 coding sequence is TGTGCCACCAGCAGACCCCGCGGCAGGGGGCTCGACGAGCAGTACTTC.